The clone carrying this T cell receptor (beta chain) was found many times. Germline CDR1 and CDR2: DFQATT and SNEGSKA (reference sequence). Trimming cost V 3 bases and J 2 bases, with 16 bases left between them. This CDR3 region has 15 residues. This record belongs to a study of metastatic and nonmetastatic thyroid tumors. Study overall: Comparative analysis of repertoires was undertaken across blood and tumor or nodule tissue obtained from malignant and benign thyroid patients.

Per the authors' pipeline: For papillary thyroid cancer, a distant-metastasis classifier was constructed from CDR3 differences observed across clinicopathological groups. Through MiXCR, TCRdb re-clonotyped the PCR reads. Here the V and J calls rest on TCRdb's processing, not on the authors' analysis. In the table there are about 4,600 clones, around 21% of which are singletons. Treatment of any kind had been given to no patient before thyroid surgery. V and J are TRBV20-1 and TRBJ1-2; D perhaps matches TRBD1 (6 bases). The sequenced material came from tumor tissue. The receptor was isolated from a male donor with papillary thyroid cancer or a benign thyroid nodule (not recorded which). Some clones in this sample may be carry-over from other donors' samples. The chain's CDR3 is CSARVLRTGNYGYTF. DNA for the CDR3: TGCAGTGCTAGGGTACTCCGCACAGGGAACTATGGCTACACCTTC.